This T cell receptor beta chain was sequenced during a study of CD8+CD57+ T cells in acquired aplastic anemia. Study information: Recorded DNA amounts for sorted CD4+ and CD8+ cells had an average of 3.2 ug. Reads per healthy sample averaged about 10 million (CD4+) and 11.0 million (CD8+). Study-level points and caveats: CD8+ Simpson's diversity showed no significant patient-control difference. The same twenty-nine CD8+ CDR3 sequences occurred in patients and in controls.

CDR1 is SNHLY, CDR2 FYNNEI, per germline. The CDR3 sequence is 16 residues long. Trimming left V 5 bases short and J 0 bases short, with 14 bases between. CDR3 and TCR beta VDJ profiling relied on genomic DNA as the template. TCRdb processed the reads anew with MiXCR; each CDR3 protein has one entry. Here the sample spans 200,000 to 250,000 distinct CDR3 sequences, approximately 35% being singletons. In this sample, this clonotype turned up once. The antigen remains undetermined. Material for sequencing was sorted CD4+, CD8+, or CD8+CD57+ T cells (not recorded which) from PBMCs. This sequence joins TRBV2 and TRBJ2-1; D may match TRBD1 or TRBD2 (5 bases each). This clonotype was sampled from a human donor in good health, serving as a control. The CDR3 here is CASSLTAGGSYNEQFF. The CDR3 DNA is TGTGCCAGCAGTTTGACTGCTGGGGGCTCCTACAATGAGCAGTTCTTC.